This T cell receptor beta chain is drawn from a study of regulatory T cells in long-lasting Graves disease. Construction of the TCR beta libraries employed iRepertoire HTBI primers in conjunction with Arm-PCR of CDR3 regions. Each CDR3 protein gets one entry after TCRdb re-called the multiplex PCR reads with MiXCR. The sample yields about 350,000 distinct CDR3 sequences, about 17% seen once. The germline V gene has CDR1 DFQATT and CDR2 SNEGSKA (reference sequence). V dropped 3 bases and J dropped 2; count of bases not matched to a gene: 6. This CDR3 region has 16 residues. This clonotype was seen at least ten times. Its target is not known. Time point here: newly diagnosed GD, antithyroid drugs for less than 3 months. The TCR library was made from RNA extracted from PBMCs. General study findings and limits: Researchers examined only peripheral blood and not thyroid tissue.

The same data also went into a second study, on T cells in Graves' hyperthyroidism and ophthalmopathy.

The source material was peripheral blood mononuclear cells (PBMCs), sampled at new diagnosis, from a patient treated with antithyroid drugs. This TCR was sampled from a woman under 30 with Graves disease. V is TRBV20-1 and J is TRBJ2-2; TRBD1 agrees at 10 bases. CDR3 bases: TGCAGTGCTAGGGCAGACAGGGGGCGCAACACCGGGGAGCTGTTTTTT. Translated, it gives CSARADRGRNTGELFF.